These 23 T cell receptor beta chains came from one sample sequenced in a study of OX40 agonist ivuxolimab in advanced cancers. Sequencing was performed with immunoSEQ multiplex PCR; in TCRdb, only in-frame clones are kept and a portion is missing. The data show around 85,000 clones, about 90% seen once. Material: CD4+ or CD8+ T cells sorted from blood, obtained in a trial of the OX40 agonist ivuxolimab. These receptors came from an adult with an advanced solid tumor such as melanoma, head and neck, liver or kidney cancer.

The chain couples TRBV7-8 to TRBJ1-2; D is unclear. This CDR3 spans 13 amino acids. The V end was cut by 2 bases, the J end by 8 bases, with 12 bases between. Germline V CDR1 and CDR2: SGHVS, FQNEAQ. The CDR3 DNA is TGTGCCAGCAGCTTATTTATCGGCGAAGGCTACACCTTC. This sequence encodes CASSLFIGEGYTF.

The J gene is TRBJ1-2, the V gene TRBV19, with 7 bases that match TRBD1. J gave up 4 bases and V 3 bases, and 14 bases lay outside the gene matches. The germline CDR1 and CDR2 sequences are LNHDA and SQIVND (reference sequence). This CDR3 has 17 amino acids. CDR3 nucleotide sequence: TGTGCCAGTAGTATCCTCCAAGGAAAAGGGGGCTTCTATGGCTACACCTTC. Residues: CASSILQGKGGFYGYTF. The full variable domain, completed using reference TRBV19 and TRBJ1-2, is DGGITQSPKYLFRKEGQNVTLSCEQNLNHDAMYWYRQDPGQGLRLIYYSQIVNDFQKGDIAEGYSVSREKKESFPLTVTSAQKNPTAFYLCASSILQGKGGFYGYTFGSGTRLTVV.

This rearrangement joins TRBV9 to TRBJ2-1, with 8 positions matching TRBD2. V lost 3 bases, J lost 4 bases, and 9 bases stayed unmatched. Germline V gene data show CDR1 as SGDLS and CDR2 as YYNGEE. The CDR3 extends over 16 amino acids. This CDR3 reads CASSAFSGSTYNEQFF. Here the CDR3 DNA reads TGTGCCAGCAGCGCCTTCAGCGGGAGTACATACAATGAGCAGTTCTTC.

The V gene is TRBV29-1, the J gene TRBJ1-1; D remains ambiguous. V lost 0 bases and J lost 0, with 8 bases in between. This CDR3 has 14 amino acids. CDR1 and CDR2 (germline): SQVTM, ANQGSEA. CDR3 loop: CSVEDYILNTEAFF. DNA of the CDR3: TGCAGCGTTGAAGACTACATCTTGAACACTGAAGCTTTCTTT.

This rearrangement joins TRBV9 to TRBJ2-1, with 11 bases fitting TRBD2. The germline gives CDR1 SGDLS, CDR2 YYNGEE. This CDR3 contains 17 residues. V was pared by 4 bases and J by 0 bases, with 6 bases of the junction left unmatched. The CDR3 DNA reads TGTGCCAGCAGCCCCCGGACTAGCGGGTTCTCCTACAATGAGCAGTTCTTC. Residues: CASSPRTSGFSYNEQFF.

V gene TRBV13 combines with J gene TRBJ2-1; D perhaps matches TRBD2 (6 bases). CDR1 PRHDT and CDR2 FYEKMQ come from the germline V gene (reference sequence). V shed 3 bases and J shed 5 bases, with 11 bases lying between them. The CDR3 is 14 residues long. CDR3: CASSFSSDHNEQFF. In nucleotides, the CDR3 is TGTGCCAGCAGCTTCTCTAGCGACCACAATGAGCAGTTCTTC.

The rearrangement uses TRBV28 and TRBJ1-1; 7 nucleotides agree with TRBD1. Germline CDR1 is MDHEN and CDR2 is SYDVKM. Trimming removed 4 bases from V and 0 bases from J; junction bases left unmatched: 5. The CDR3 is 15 amino acids. In DNA form, the CDR3 reads TGTGCCAGCAGTTATATACAGGGGATGAACACTGAAGCTTTCTTT. Amino acid sequence: CASSYIQGMNTEAFF. The full variable domain, rest sourced from reference TRBV28 and TRBJ1-1, is DVKVTQSSRYLVKRTGEKVFLECVQDMDHENMFWYRQDPGLGLRLIYFSYDVKMKEKGDIPEGYSVSREKKERFSLILESASTNQTSMYLCASSYIQGMNTEAFFGQGTRLTVV.

This clone was observed a single time. The chain is built from TRBV5-1 and TRBJ1-3; D gene ambiguous. Germline V gives CDR1 SGHRS, CDR2 YFSETQ. This CDR3 contains 14 residues. The V and J ends lost 0 bases and 4 bases respectively, with 8 bases between them. Written as DNA, the CDR3 is TGCGCCAGCAGCTTGGCTCCGGGAGGAAACACCATATATTTT. Translated: CASSLAPGGNTIYF.

This clone was seen a few times. The chain is built from TRBV27 and TRBJ1-5, with D unclear. The CDR3 consists of 14 residues. Germline V gene lookup returns CDR1 MNHEY and CDR2 SMNVEV (reference sequence). V lost 5 bases and J lost 0, with 8 bases in between. The CDR3 loop is CASSRVGSNQPQHF. As DNA, the CDR3 is TGTGCCAGCAGTAGGGTCGGTAGCAATCAGCCCCAGCATTTT.

The rearrangement joins TRBV30 to TRBJ1-2; D call uncertain. CDR1 is GTSNPN and CDR2 is SVGIG in the germline V gene (reference sequence). This CDR3 comprises 11 residues. With 2 bases removed from V and 4 bases from J, the gap between germline ends came to 5 bases. CDR3 coding DNA: TGTGCCTGGAGTCAAGGCTATGGCTACACCTTC. Translated, it gives CAWSQGYGYTF.

A few counts support this clone. This rearrangement joins TRBV4-1 to TRBJ2-1; 7 bases are a match to TRBD2. CDR1 and CDR2 from the germline V gene are MGHRA and YSYEKL. V dropped 1 base and J dropped 4; count of bases not matched to a gene: 4. The CDR3 contains 15 residues. The CDR3 region has the DNA TGCGCCAGCAGCCAAGGGGTCGGGGGGTACAATGAGCAGTTCTTC. As protein: CASSQGVGGYNEQFF.

This rearrangement joins TRBV2 to TRBJ2-1; TRBD2 is a possible D gene (5 bases). The CDR3 loop spans 15 amino acids. CDR1 is SNHLY, CDR2 FYNNEI, per germline. The V end was cut by 6 bases, the J end by 0 bases, with 12 bases between. In nucleotides, the CDR3 is TGTGCCAGCAGCGATAGCGCGAGCTCCTACAATGAGCAGTTCTTC. Amino acids: CASSDSASSYNEQFF.

This clone was detected once. The V gene is TRBV29-1, the J gene TRBJ2-1; 9 bases are a match to TRBD2. V lost 2 bases and J lost 7; bases outside the gene matches: 9. Germline V gene lookup returns CDR1 SQVTM and CDR2 ANQGSEA. The CDR3 extends over 15 amino acids. DNA for the CDR3: TGCAGCGTTGAAAATCCTAGCGGGGATTTGAATGAGCAGTTCTTC. Amino acids: CSVENPSGDLNEQFF.

This chain joins TRBV5-5 and TRBJ1-4, with 7 bases lining up with TRBD1. The germline gives CDR1 SGHKS, CDR2 YYEKEE (reference sequence). The CDR3 extends over 17 amino acids. The ends lost 2 bases at V and 0 bases at J; junction bases unmatched: 7. In nucleotides, the CDR3 is TGTGCCAGCAGCTTTACAGGGGAGGGGGCAACTAATGAAAAACTGTTTTTT. Its translation: CASSFTGEGATNEKLFF.

The rearrangement links TRBV28 to TRBJ2-1; 9 bases fit TRBD1. The trim removed 3 bases at V and 7 bases at J, leaving 10 bases unmatched. The CDR3 contains 16 residues. CDR1 MDHEN and CDR2 SYDVKM come from the germline V gene. The CDR3 coding sequence is TGTGCCAGCAGTTTCCCGGTGACAGGGGGACCAAATGAGCAGTTCTTC. Amino acids: CASSFPVTGGPNEQFF. The whole variable domain, filled in from reference TRBV28 and TRBJ2-1, reads DVKVTQSSRYLVKRTGEKVFLECVQDMDHENMFWYRQDPGLGLRLIYFSYDVKMKEKGDIPEGYSVSREKKERFSLILESASTNQTSMYLCASSFPVTGGPNEQFFGPGTRLTVL.

With regard to this clone: Sequence at one end of the junction differs from germline and may be a read error. The chain recombines TRBV7-9 with TRBJ1-2; 8 bases align to TRBD1. The CDR3 is 11 amino acids. Germline CDR1 reads SEHNR; CDR2 reads FQNEAQ (reference sequence). CDR3: CASSSQGAPAF. The CDR3 DNA reads as TGTGCCAGCAGCTCCCAGGGGGCTCCTGCGTTC. The full variable domain, its missing parts supplied by reference TRBV7-9 and TRBJ1-2, is DTGVSQNPRHKITKRGQNVTFRCDPISEHNRLYWYRQTLGQGPEFLTYFQNEAQLEKSRLLSDRFSAERPKGSFSTLEIQRTEQGDSAMYLCASSSQGAPAFGSGTRLTVV.

The chain carries TRBV19 and TRBJ1-5; a possible D gene is TRBD1 (5 bases). Per the germline V gene, CDR1 is LNHDA and CDR2 is SQIVND (reference sequence). Trimming removed 5 bases at V and 4 bases at J, with 12 bases between. This CDR3 is 14 amino acids long. CDR3 amino acids: CASSLGHLNQPQHF. CDR3 DNA sequence: TGTGCCAGTAGTCTCGGACACCTAAATCAGCCCCAGCATTTT.

The genes are TRBV7-2 and TRBJ2-2; possibly TRBD1 for D (5 bases). V was cut by 5 bases and J by 4 bases, with 14 bases left in between. Germline CDR1 is SGHTA and CDR2 is FQGNSA. This CDR3 region has 15 residues. The CDR3 sequence is CASSLRVGPTGELFF. In nucleotides, the CDR3 is TGTGCCAGCAGCCTACGGGTGGGGCCCACCGGGGAGCTGTTTTTT.

This clone was picked up one time. The chain recombines TRBV2 with TRBJ2-3, with 12 bases lining up with TRBD2. Germline CDR1 is SNHLY and CDR2 is FYNNEI. CDR3 length: 15 amino acids. V shed 7 bases and J 5 bases; nucleotides not matched to a gene: 7. CDR3 nucleotides: TGTGCCAGCACCAGACTAGCGGGGGTATTAGATACGCAGTATTTT. It specifies CASTRLAGVLDTQYF.

This rearrangement joins TRBV30 to TRBJ2-2; 9 bases agree with TRBD1. Germline V gene lookup returns CDR1 GTSNPN and CDR2 SVGIG (reference sequence). J lost 3 bases, V lost 0 bases, and 8 bases had no gene match. This CDR3 has 17 amino acids. The CDR3 here is CAWSVGQGDKYTGELFF. The CDR3 bases are TGTGCCTGGAGTGTGGGACAGGGCGATAAGTACACCGGGGAGCTGTTTTTT.

V and J are TRBV30 and TRBJ2-4, with unresolved D. V dropped 0 bases and J dropped 6 bases, with 12 bases sitting between them. Looked up from germline, CDR1 is GTSNPN and CDR2 is SVGIG (reference sequence). The CDR3 has 14 residues. The DNA for the CDR3 is TGTGCCTGGAGTGTAGGCCTCGGCGGAAACATTCAGTACTTC. It codes for CAWSVGLGGNIQYF.

CDR3 nucleotides: TGTGCCAGCAGTTTGTTTGATGCTTCCTACGAGCAGTACTTC. Its protein is CASSLFDASYEQYF. The rearrangement joins TRBV28 to TRBJ2-7; D unresolved. Germline assignment: CDR1 MDHEN and CDR2 SYDVKM. Trimming took 3 bases from V and 1 from J, leaving 10 bases between them. The CDR3 totals 14 residues.

The chain has TRBV9 and TRBJ2-2, with TRBD1 matching 7 bases. Trimming cost V 0 bases and J 6 bases; bases outside gene matches: 2. The CDR3 covers 14 residues. The germline V gene encodes CDR1 SGDLS and CDR2 YYNGEE. The chain's CDR3 is CASSVGQGAGELFF. The CDR3 region has the DNA TGTGCCAGCAGCGTAGGGCAGGGGGCCGGGGAGCTGTTTTTT.